This T cell receptor (beta chain) was sequenced for a study of blood T cells in healthy people across ages (dated by TCRdb to 2015 to 2017). Study-wide context: In model experiments, template switching captured roughly one uniquely barcoded TCR beta cDNA molecule for every two T cells. Donors of different ages were randomly distributed across sequencing lanes to avoid experimental bias. The study analyzed two additional independent replicas of 1 million unique cDNA reads from the same blood draw for two donors, one aged 18 to 30 and one aged 80 or older. Age-related changes in TCR beta repertoire diversity were measured in the study by deep sequencing normalized with unique cDNA molecular identifiers. Donors were grouped into four age groups: young (average about 15 years), middle-aged (approximately 41), aged (around 56) and long-lived (approximately 82).

With regard to this clonotype: What antigen it recognizes has not been identified. No quality values exist for individual bases; no much larger clone is one base distant.

The germline V gene encodes CDR1 LGHNA and CDR2 YSLEER. There are 17 amino acids in the CDR3, from cysteine to phenylalanine inclusive. Only CDR3 DNA is held: 51 bases, read in frame from base 1. V trim: 4 bases; J trim: 11 bases; unmatched bases: 14. The library was obtained by 5' RACE. Sequencing instrument: Illumina HiSeq 2500. The second PCR ran for about 7 to 11 cycles and used a J-beta primer mix along with a sample-barcoded 5' primer. A template-switch 5' adaptor carrying 12 random nucleotides introduced a unique molecular identifier onto each TCR beta cDNA molecule. At least 3 million CDR3-containing paired-end reads were obtained from each sample. All of the RNA was converted into first-strand cDNA using the Mint cDNA synthesis kit, with a TRBC-specific oligonucleotide serving as the primer. All cDNA was treated with uracil-DNA glycosylase and then went through a first 18-cycle PCR with the universal primers M1SS and BC2_uni_R. The original pipeline was this. Normalization of each sample was performed by random selection of 1 million high-quality reads, each carrying a distinct molecular identifier. Instead of being binned into consensus sequences, reads that shared molecular identifiers were thrown out. MiTCR, run with a Q25 quality threshold and the strictest error-elimination algorithm, handled CDR3 identification, clonotype clustering and error correction. A nonparametric unseen species model with Euler transformation was used to estimate a lower bound on total TCR beta diversity. The public reads were quality trimmed at Q25 with fastp and then assembled into clones with MiXCR by TCRdb, keeping productive beta chains. Each CDR3 protein appears once, grouped with its most common genes and DNA. None of the V and J calls come from the authors' own analysis; TCRdb made them. The sample records over 1,500,000 distinct CDR3 sequences, less than 50% of which are singletons. Over 2% of the sample is held by the ten biggest clonotypes.

Overall study results and their limits: A strong correlation was found between observed TCR beta diversity and the percentage of naive T cells measured by flow cytometry. The long-lived group showed more naive CD4+ T cells, fewer expanded clones and increased TCR diversity than the aged group, suggesting age selection. Bulk unsorted PBMC profiling prevented conclusive comparison of naive and antigen-experienced compartments. Observed TCR beta diversity per million T cells fell roughly linearly with age, and a significant reduction was already apparent by age roughly 40. Because donor CMV infection status was unknown, age-related changes in expanded clonotypes were potentially confounded. Estimates of total diversity based on one million sequenced T cells were considered lower bounds and underestimates.

The 35 to 40 donors, aged roughly 6 to 95 years, were systemically healthy Caucasian individuals from Russia. Roughly 9 milliliters of peripheral blood were drawn from each donor into EDTA-treated Vacutainer tubes. Ficoll-Paque density-gradient centrifugation was used to isolate PBMCs, with at least 6.5 million obtained per sample. Total RNA was extracted from PBMCs with Trizol reagent, with at least 6 micrograms obtained per sample. For every donor, flow cytometry on a PBMC aliquot measured the percentage of naive CD45RAhigh/CD27high T cells. This TCR came from a woman aged 40 to 50 in good health. The sample consisted of blood. The chain uses TRBV4-3 and TRBJ2-5; 15 central nucleotides agree with TRBD2. The DNA reads TGCGCCAGCAGCCCCTCAGGGACTAGCGGGGGGCATAATGAGCAGTACTTC. Translated, it gives CASSPSGTSGGHNEQYF.